The rows below give T cell receptor beta chains drawn from one sample of a study of cytomegalovirus exposure and HLA in healthy donors. Only in-frame clones appear in the TCRdb table, and some are missing; sequencing was by immunoSEQ multiplex PCR. The table shows over 95,000 clones, with 82% occurring only once. Sequenced sample: PBMCs. All receptors derive from a woman between 18 and 29 years old in good health and CMV-seronegative. Both conserved end residues are part of each CDR3. Each record gives: clone size, V gene, D gene, J gene, CDR3 protein, CDR3 DNA. A D gene is named only where the DNA matches it firmly. Expanded clones are given a class, and other clones once, few, many or no size at all.

abundance: -; v_gene: TRBV4-2; d_gene: -; j_gene: TRBJ2-2; CDR3aa: CASSQGTGSGELFF; CDR3nt: TGTGCCAGCAGCCAAGGAACAGGGTCCGGGGAGCTGTTTTTT
abundance: -; v_gene: TRBV5-4; d_gene: TRBD1; j_gene: TRBJ2-6; CDR3aa: CASSVTGGAGANVLTF; CDR3nt: TGTGCCAGCAGCGTGACAGGGGGAGCTGGGGCCAACGTCCTGACTTTC
abundance: -; v_gene: TRBV7-2; d_gene: -; j_gene: TRBJ2-3; CDR3aa: CASSVYLSTDTQYF; CDR3nt: TGTGCCAGCAGCGTGTACTTGAGCACAGATACGCAGTATTTT
abundance: -; v_gene: TRBV6-1; d_gene: TRBD1; j_gene: TRBJ2-1; CDR3aa: CASSDFRDRDYNEQFF; CDR3nt: TGTGCCAGCAGTGACTTCCGGGACAGGGACTACAATGAGCAGTTCTTC
abundance: -; v_gene: TRBV2; d_gene: TRBD1; j_gene: TRBJ2-1; CDR3aa: CASSEQGANEQFF; CDR3nt: TGTGCCAGCAGTGAACAGGGGGCCAATGAGCAGTTCTTC
abundance: -; v_gene: TRBV6-1; d_gene: -; j_gene: TRBJ2-1; CDR3aa: CASSDGIRNEQFF; CDR3nt: TGTGCCAGCAGTGACGGGATCAGGAATGAGCAGTTCTTC
abundance: -; v_gene: TRBV5-6; d_gene: -; j_gene: TRBJ1-2; CDR3aa: CASSLGPGNGYTF; CDR3nt: TGTGCCAGCAGCTTGGGTCCGGGGAACGGCTACACCTTC
abundance: -; v_gene: TRBV7-8; d_gene: TRBD1; j_gene: TRBJ2-3; CDR3aa: CASSLGFGTDIPHTQYF; CDR3nt: TGTGCCAGCAGCTTAGGGTTCGGGACAGATATACCCCATACGCAGTATTTT
abundance: -; v_gene: TRBV7-9; d_gene: -; j_gene: TRBJ1-3; CDR3aa: CASSQQGAGNTIYF; CDR3nt: TGTGCCAGCAGCCAACAGGGCGCTGGAAACACCATATATTTT
abundance: -; v_gene: TRBV7-5; d_gene: -; j_gene: TRBJ1-5; CDR3aa: CARSLIRAKFNQPQHF; CDR3nt: TGTGCCAGAAGCTTAATCAGGGCCAAGTTCAATCAGCCCCAGCATTTT
abundance: -; v_gene: TRBV6-1; d_gene: -; j_gene: TRBJ2-1; CDR3aa: CASSDERPPANEQFF; CDR3nt: TGTGCCAGCAGTGATGAGCGGCCCCCCGCCAATGAGCAGTTCTTC
abundance: few; v_gene: TRBV4-3; d_gene: -; j_gene: TRBJ2-1; CDR3aa: CASSQAVGSEQFF; CDR3nt: TGCGCCAGCAGCCAGGCAGTGGGGAGTGAGCAGTTCTTC
abundance: few; v_gene: TRBV6-5; d_gene: -; j_gene: TRBJ1-5; CDR3aa: CASRKAGSNQPQHF; CDR3nt: TGTGCCAGCAGAAAAGCAGGGAGCAATCAGCCCCAGCATTTT
abundance: -; v_gene: TRBV5-1; d_gene: -; j_gene: TRBJ1-1; CDR3aa: CASSWRQANTEAFF; CDR3nt: TGCGCCAGCAGCTGGCGACAGGCGAACACTGAAGCTTTCTTT
abundance: few; v_gene: TRBV7-9; d_gene: TRBD1; j_gene: TRBJ1-2; CDR3aa: CASSLAPSGGNYGYTF; CDR3nt: TGTGCCAGCAGCTTAGCGCCCTCAGGGGGCAACTATGGCTACACCTTC
abundance: -; v_gene: TRBV7-9; d_gene: -; j_gene: TRBJ1-2; CDR3aa: CASSSPSTRANYGYTF; CDR3nt: TGTGCCAGCAGCTCCCCCTCGACTCGCGCTAACTATGGCTACACCTTC
abundance: -; v_gene: TRBV28; d_gene: TRBD1; j_gene: TRBJ1-2; CDR3aa: CASSSSGTGLYGYTF; CDR3nt: TGTGCCAGCAGTTCCTCCGGGACAGGGCTCTATGGCTACACCTTC
abundance: -; v_gene: TRBV9; d_gene: -; j_gene: TRBJ2-7; CDR3aa: CASSSRSGYEQYF; CDR3nt: TGTGCCAGCAGCTCCAGGTCCGGCTACGAGCAGTACTTC
abundance: -; v_gene: TRBV19; d_gene: TRBD2; j_gene: TRBJ2-1; CDR3aa: CASSQIAGGYNEQFF; CDR3nt: TGTGCCAGTAGCCAAATAGCGGGGGGGTACAATGAGCAGTTCTTC
abundance: -; v_gene: TRBV6-4; d_gene: -; j_gene: TRBJ2-1; CDR3aa: CASSDSTTSGNRQFF; CDR3nt: TGTGCCAGCAGTGACTCGACAACTAGTGGGAACCGGCAGTTCTTC
abundance: -; v_gene: TRBV9; d_gene: -; j_gene: TRBJ2-1; CDR3aa: CASSVLVGNYNEQFF; CDR3nt: TGTGCCAGCAGCGTATTGGTCGGGAATTACAATGAGCAGTTCTTC
abundance: -; v_gene: TRBV29-1; d_gene: -; j_gene: TRBJ2-1; CDR3aa: CSAAYNEQFF; CDR3nt: TGCAGCGCCGCCTACAATGAGCAGTTCTTC
abundance: many; v_gene: TRBV28; d_gene: TRBD1; j_gene: TRBJ2-7; CDR3aa: CASGQQGPTYEQYF; CDR3nt: TGTGCCAGCGGCCAACAGGGGCCAACCTACGAGCAGTACTTC
abundance: -; v_gene: TRBV7-2; d_gene: -; j_gene: TRBJ2-7; CDR3aa: CASSPSYEQYF; CDR3nt: TGTGCCAGCAGCCCTTCCTACGAGCAGTACTTC
abundance: -; v_gene: TRBV7-2; d_gene: -; j_gene: TRBJ2-2; CDR3aa: CASSFYLLTVTGELFF; CDR3nt: TGTGCCAGCAGCTTCTACCTCTTGACAGTTACCGGGGAGCTGTTTTTT
abundance: few; v_gene: TRBV6-5; d_gene: TRBD1; j_gene: TRBJ2-4; CDR3aa: CASSYEGTGLPYF; CDR3nt: TGTGCCAGCAGTTACGAGGGGACAGGGCTTCCGTACTTC
abundance: -; v_gene: TRBV7-8; d_gene: TRBD1; j_gene: TRBJ1-2; CDR3aa: CASSLAMEGAGYGYTF; CDR3nt: TGTGCCAGCAGCTTAGCTATGGAGGGGGCAGGGTATGGCTACACCTTC
abundance: -; v_gene: TRBV9; d_gene: -; j_gene: TRBJ1-2; CDR3aa: CASSHPRGGRDNYGYTF; CDR3nt: TGTGCCAGCAGCCATCCAAGGGGGGGCCGAGATAACTATGGCTACACCTTC
abundance: -; v_gene: TRBV2; d_gene: TRBD1; j_gene: TRBJ1-2; CDR3aa: CASRRGQANYGYTF; CDR3nt: TGTGCCAGCAGGAGGGGACAGGCAAACTATGGCTACACCTTC
abundance: -; v_gene: TRBV9; d_gene: -; j_gene: TRBJ1-2; CDR3aa: CASRTGYGYTF; CDR3nt: TGTGCCAGCAGAACAGGATATGGCTACACCTTC
abundance: once; v_gene: TRBV5-1; d_gene: TRBD2; j_gene: TRBJ2-1; CDR3aa: CASSLRGGGASYNEQFF; CDR3nt: TGCGCCAGCAGCCTGAGGGGCGGGGGGGCTTCCTACAATGAGCAGTTCTTC
abundance: -; v_gene: TRBV29-1; d_gene: -; j_gene: TRBJ1-1; CDR3aa: CSVAGLGGTNTEAFF; CDR3nt: TGCAGCGTTGCGGGGCTCGGGGGGACGAACACTGAAGCTTTCTTT
abundance: -; v_gene: TRBV7-8; d_gene: -; j_gene: TRBJ2-3; CDR3aa: CASSLLGSDTQYF; CDR3nt: TGTGCCAGCAGCTTACTCGGGAGTGATACGCAGTATTTT
abundance: -; v_gene: TRBV29-1; d_gene: TRBD2; j_gene: TRBJ2-3; CDR3aa: CSVEGGTSGYTYTQYF; CDR3nt: TGCAGCGTTGAGGGGGGGACTAGCGGTTACACATATACGCAGTATTTT
abundance: -; v_gene: TRBV2; d_gene: -; j_gene: TRBJ2-3; CDR3aa: CASSEGTATDTQYF; CDR3nt: TGTGCCAGCAGTGAAGGGACAGCCACAGATACGCAGTATTTT